The subject of this entry is one TCR beta chain. The template was genomic DNA from peripheral blood, not RNA. Rearranged V-D-J TRB sequences were amplified with a mixed TRB-A/B primer pool. TCRdb called the multiplex PCR reads again in MiXCR, with one record for every CDR3 protein. The sample has around 20,000 distinct CDR3 sequences; around 40% are singletons. V was trimmed by 5 bases and J by 0 bases, leaving 7 bases between them. CDR1 and CDR2 (germline): MNHNY, SVGAGI (reference sequence). The CDR3 consists of 13 residues. The sample belongs to a study of T cell repertoires in aging, cancer and after chemotherapy. For the study at large: About 9 million TCR reads made up the full dataset.

Sequences were obtained from blood. This chain joins TRBV6-6 and TRBJ1-1; D not certain. The sequence was obtained from a human donor with a solid tumor. The CDR3 sequence is CASSIILNTEAFF. DNA of the CDR3: TGTGCCAGCAGTATAATATTGAACACTGAAGCTTTCTTT.